This is a list of T cell receptor beta chains from one sample in a study of a mutant IDH1 vaccine in newly diagnosed glioma. Data came from immunoSEQ multiplex PCR; TCRdb stores just in-frame clones and leaves some out. The table has tens of thousands of clones, 60% to 85% seen once. Sequenced here: PBMCs, sampled from a glioma patient treated with radiotherapy, temozolomide or both. These receptors were taken from a woman between 40 and 55 years old with glioma. The CDR3 runs from the conserved cysteine through the conserved F or W. Fields, in order: V gene, J gene, D gene, clone size, CDR3 protein, CDR3 DNA. The D gene is left open where the match is weak. Clone sizes are given selectively: once, few, many, or a class where the clone is expanded.

TRBV30	TRBJ1-1	NA	NA	CAWSTGWASMNTEAFF	TGTGCCTGGAGTACAGGGTGGGCCAGTATGAACACTGAAGCTTTCTTT
TRBV6-6	TRBJ1-6	NA	NA	CASSLSVGPDSPLHF	TGTGCCAGCAGTTTGTCTGTGGGACCAGATTCACCCCTCCACTTT
TRBV5-1	TRBJ1-1	TRBD1	NA	CASSLDSGGGTEAFF	TGCGCCAGCAGCTTGGACTCAGGGGGTGGGACTGAAGCTTTCTTT
TRBV5-1	TRBJ1-2	NA	few	CAVRRDADPYGYTF	TGCGCCGTAAGGCGGGACGCTGACCCCTATGGCTACACCTTC
TRBV18	TRBJ2-7	TRBD1	once	CASSPPIWQGAYYEQYF	TGTGCCAGCTCACCACCGATATGGCAGGGGGCCTACTACGAGCAGTACTTC
TRBV21-1	TRBJ2-5	NA	NA	CASTPRRGWKETQYF	TGTGCCAGCACTCCGCGAAGGGGATGGAAAGAGACCCAGTACTTC
TRBV29-1	TRBJ2-3	TRBD2	NA	CSVPGGGYGQYF	TGCAGCGTCCCCGGGGGAGGGTACGGGCAGTATTTT
TRBV7-2	TRBJ2-7	NA	NA	CASSSTRYEQYF	TGTGCCAGCAGCTCGACTAGGTACGAGCAGTACTTC
TRBV5-4	TRBJ2-3	TRBD1	once	CASSQEGQGGADTQYF	TGTGCCAGCAGCCAGGAAGGACAGGGGGGTGCAGATACGCAGTATTTT
TRBV9	TRBJ2-6	TRBD1	few	CASSPGTGGDPSGANVLTF	TGTGCCAGCAGCCCTGGGACAGGGGGCGACCCCTCTGGGGCCAACGTCCTGACTTTC
TRBV5-4	TRBJ1-4	NA	NA	CASSLRSGNTNEKLFF	TGTGCCAGCAGCTTGAGATCAGGGAACACTAATGAAAAACTGTTTTTT
TRBV6-5	TRBJ2-7	NA	NA	CASRDSLHEQYF	TGTGCCAGCAGGGACAGCCTTCACGAGCAGTACTTC
TRBV7-9	TRBJ1-4	NA	NA	CASSLPGLKREKLFF	TGTGCCAGCAGCCTCCCGGGACTCAAACGGGAAAAACTGTTTTTT
TRBV21-1	TRBJ1-2	NA	NA	CASNTGQGAVGYTF	TGTGCCAGTAATACTGGACAGGGGGCGGTTGGCTACACCTTC
TRBV5-4	TRBJ2-5	NA	NA	CASSLGQAQETQYF	TGTGCCAGCAGCCTCGGGCAGGCTCAAGAGACCCAGTACTTC
TRBV30	TRBJ2-7	NA	NA	CAWSVLGRGDYEQYF	TGTGCCTGGAGTGTACTCGGCAGGGGGGACTACGAGCAGTACTTC
TRBV30	TRBJ2-1	TRBD2	NA	CAWSHGLEGEQFF	TGTGCCTGGAGCCACGGACTAGAGGGTGAGCAGTTCTTC
TRBV21-1	TRBJ2-7	NA	NA	CASSKGDSYEQYF	TGTGCCAGCAGCAAAGGAGACAGCTACGAGCAGTACTTC
TRBV7-2	TRBJ2-6	NA	once	CASSLNSGANVLTF	TGTGCCAGCAGCTTAAACTCTGGGGCCAACGTCCTGACTTTC
TRBV2	TRBJ1-4	TRBD1	NA	CASRTRDRGSNEKLFF	TGTGCCAGCAGAACCCGGGACAGGGGTTCTAATGAAAAACTGTTTTTT
TRBV7-2	TRBJ1-6	TRBD1	NA	CASSYYRTGAPHF	TGTGCCAGCAGCTATTACCGGACAGGGGCCCCCCACTTT
TRBV19	TRBJ1-1	NA	NA	CASNHGQVLGLNTEAFF	TGTGCCAGTAACCACGGGCAGGTTTTAGGTCTGAACACTGAAGCTTTCTTT
TRBV2	TRBJ2-5	NA	NA	CASGGTETQYF	TGTGCCAGCGGGGGGACAGAGACCCAGTACTTC
TRBV2	TRBJ2-1	NA	NA	CASNGGPSYNEQFF	TGTGCCAGCAATGGCGGCCCCTCCTACAATGAGCAGTTCTTC
TRBV2	TRBJ1-4	NA	few	CASSEPQFSDEKLFF	TGTGCCAGCAGTGAACCTCAATTCAGCGATGAAAAACTGTTTTTT
TRBV29-1	TRBJ1-5	NA	NA	CSVLGEGNQPQHF	TGCAGCGTGCTTGGGGAAGGGAATCAGCCCCAGCATTTT
TRBV5-1	TRBJ1-3	NA	NA	CASSPQTHGNTIYF	TGCGCCAGCAGCCCGCAAACACATGGAAACACCATATATTTT
TRBV30	TRBJ2-6	NA	NA	CAWSRSGANVLTF	TGTGCCTGGAGTAGAAGTGGGGCCAACGTCCTGACTTTC
TRBV5-1	TRBJ1-3	TRBD1	NA	CASSSQTGGSGNTIYF	TGCGCCAGCAGTTCTCAGACAGGGGGAAGTGGAAACACCATATATTTT
TRBV7-2	TRBJ1-1	NA	NA	CASSLSGPSTGAFF	TGTGCCAGCAGCCTGTCTGGACCTTCTACAGGGGCTTTCTTT
TRBV6-5	TRBJ1-6	NA	NA	CASSQGTGNSPLHF	TGTGCCAGCAGCCAAGGAACGGGTAATTCACCCCTCCACTTT
TRBV7-2	TRBJ1-4	NA	NA	CASSWEGGRASGKLFF	TGTGCCAGCAGCTGGGAAGGGGGTCGAGCCTCTGGAAAACTGTTTTTT
TRBV4-2	TRBJ2-5	TRBD1	NA	CASRGTGQETQYF	TGTGCCAGCAGAGGGACAGGACAAGAGACCCAGTACTTC
TRBV5-6	TRBJ1-6	TRBD1	NA	CASSLVTGAASPLHF	TGTGCCAGCAGCTTGGTGACAGGGGCTGCTTCACCCCTCCACTTT
TRBV5-1	TRBJ2-3	TRBD2	NA	CASSLVSGVQDTQYF	TGCGCCAGCAGCTTGGTTAGCGGGGTACAAGATACGCAGTATTTT
TRBV5-4	TRBJ2-3	TRBD1	NA	CASSLYRGLVSDTQYF	TGTGCCAGCAGCTTGTACAGGGGGTTAGTCTCAGATACGCAGTATTTT
TRBV6-5	TRBJ1-1	NA	NA	CASSYGWRKGNTEAFF	TGTGCCAGCAGTTACGGCTGGAGAAAGGGGAACACTGAAGCTTTCTTT
TRBV30	TRBJ1-3	NA	NA	CAWSEPAVSGNTIYF	TGTGCCTGGAGTGAGCCAGCAGTCTCTGGAAACACCATATATTTT
TRBV5-1	TRBJ2-5	TRBD2	NA	CASSRRGGVQETQYF	TGCGCCAGCAGCCGGCGCGGGGGGGTCCAAGAGACCCAGTACTTC
TRBV7-9	TRBJ1-3	NA	NA	CASSGVGNTIYF	TGTGCCAGCAGCGGCGTGGGAAACACCATATATTTT
TRBV5-1	TRBJ2-3	TRBD1	NA	CASRKGATDTQYF	TGCGCCAGCCGGAAGGGGGCAACAGATACGCAGTATTTT
TRBV6-5	TRBJ2-5	TRBD2	few	CASSYTSGGAETQYF	TGTGCCAGCAGTTACACTAGCGGGGGGGCAGAGACCCAGTACTTC
TRBV30	TRBJ1-1	NA	NA	CAWTSGGNTEAFF	TGTGCCTGGACCTCCGGTGGGAACACTGAAGCTTTCTTT
TRBV30	TRBJ2-5	NA	NA	CAWSVPDSVETQYF	TGTGCCTGGAGTGTCCCGGACAGTGTGGAGACCCAGTACTTC
TRBV7-2	TRBJ1-1	TRBD1	NA	CASSKGQENTEAFF	TGTGCCAGCAGCAAGGGACAGGAGAACACTGAAGCTTTCTTT
TRBV2	TRBJ2-2	TRBD2	NA	CASRGGTRGGTGELFF	TGTGCCAGCAGGGGAGGGACTCGAGGAGGCACCGGGGAGCTGTTTTTT
TRBV30	TRBJ2-1	TRBD2	NA	CAWETGTSGNEQFF	TGTGCCTGGGAGACCGGGACTAGCGGCAATGAGCAGTTCTTC
TRBV7-2	TRBJ1-5	NA	NA	CASSLNGPQPQHF	TGTGCCAGCAGCTTAAACGGGCCTCAGCCCCAGCATTTT
TRBV25-1	TRBJ1-2	NA	few	CASSEFRVEGDYGYTF	TGTGCCAGCAGTGAATTTCGGGTCGAGGGGGACTATGGCTACACCTTC
TRBV30	TRBJ1-5	TRBD1	NA	CAWSPPGQGKTNQPQHF	TGTGCCTGGAGCCCACCGGGACAGGGGAAAACCAATCAGCCCCAGCATTTT
TRBV5-5	TRBJ2-5	NA	NA	CASSMGLGGADQYF	TGTGCCAGCAGCATGGGACTGGGGGGGGCCGATCAGTACTTC
TRBV7-2	TRBJ1-1	NA	NA	CASSPRVTNTEAFF	TGTGCCAGCAGTCCCAGGGTGACGAACACTGAAGCTTTCTTT
TRBV29-1	TRBJ2-5	TRBD2	NA	CSVGSGEGGTQYF	TGCAGCGTTGGAAGCGGGGAAGGAGGGACCCAGTACTTC
TRBV7-2	TRBJ2-5	NA	NA	CASSQGRSRETQYF	TGTGCCAGCAGCCAGGGACGCAGTCGCGAGACCCAGTACTTC
TRBV7-2	TRBJ2-2	NA	NA	CASSPRAPIGFNTGELFF	TGTGCCAGCAGCCCAAGGGCCCCTATAGGTTTTAACACCGGGGAGCTGTTTTTT
TRBV10-3	TRBJ1-5	TRBD1	NA	CATGQGNQPQHF	TGTGCCACCGGACAGGGTAATCAGCCCCAGCATTTT
TRBV6-6	TRBJ1-2	TRBD1	NA	CASRSGGGSYGYTF	TGTGCCAGCAGGTCAGGGGGGGGCTCCTATGGCTACACCTTC